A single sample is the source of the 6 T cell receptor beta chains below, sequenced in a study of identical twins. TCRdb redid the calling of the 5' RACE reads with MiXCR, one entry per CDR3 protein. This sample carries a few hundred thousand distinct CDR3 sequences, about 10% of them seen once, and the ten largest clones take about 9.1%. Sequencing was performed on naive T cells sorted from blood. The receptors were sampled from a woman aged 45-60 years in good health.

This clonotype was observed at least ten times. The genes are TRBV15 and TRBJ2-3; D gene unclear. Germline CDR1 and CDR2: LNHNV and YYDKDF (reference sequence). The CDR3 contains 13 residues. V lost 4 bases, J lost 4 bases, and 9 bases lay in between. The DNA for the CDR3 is TGTGCCACCAGCATCGTTTCCCCAGATACGCAGTATTTT. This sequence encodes CATSIVSPDTQYF.

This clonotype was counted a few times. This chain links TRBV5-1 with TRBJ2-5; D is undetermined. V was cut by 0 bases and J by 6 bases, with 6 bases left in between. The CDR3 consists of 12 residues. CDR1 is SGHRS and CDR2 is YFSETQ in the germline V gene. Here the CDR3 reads CASSLAQKTQYF. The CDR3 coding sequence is TGCGCCAGCAGCTTGGCCCAGAAGACCCAGTACTTC.

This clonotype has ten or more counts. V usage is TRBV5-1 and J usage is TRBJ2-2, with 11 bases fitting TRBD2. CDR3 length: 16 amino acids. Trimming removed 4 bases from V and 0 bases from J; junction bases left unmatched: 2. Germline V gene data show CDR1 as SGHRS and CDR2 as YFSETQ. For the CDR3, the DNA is TGCGCCAGCAGCCCGGGACTAGCGGCGAACACCGGGGAGCTGTTTTTT. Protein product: CASSPGLAANTGELFF.

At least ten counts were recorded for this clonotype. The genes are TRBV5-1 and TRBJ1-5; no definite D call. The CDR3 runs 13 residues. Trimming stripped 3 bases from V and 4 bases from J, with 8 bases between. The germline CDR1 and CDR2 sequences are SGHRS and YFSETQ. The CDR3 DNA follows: TGCGCCAGCAGCTATGGACCAAATCAGCCCCAGCATTTT. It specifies CASSYGPNQPQHF.

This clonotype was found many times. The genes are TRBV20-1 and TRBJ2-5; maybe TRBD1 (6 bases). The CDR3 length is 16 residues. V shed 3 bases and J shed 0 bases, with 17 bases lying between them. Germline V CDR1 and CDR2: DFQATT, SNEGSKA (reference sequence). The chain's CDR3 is CSARDWDTQYQETQYF. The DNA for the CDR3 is TGCAGTGCTAGGGACTGGGACACCCAGTACCAAGAGACCCAGTACTTC.

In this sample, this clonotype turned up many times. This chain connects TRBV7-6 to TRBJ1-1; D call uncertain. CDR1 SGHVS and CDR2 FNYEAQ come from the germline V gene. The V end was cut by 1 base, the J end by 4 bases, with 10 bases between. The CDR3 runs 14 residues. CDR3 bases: TGTGCCAGCAGCTTAGAGCATTGGGGCACTGAAGCTTTCTTT. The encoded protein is CASSLEHWGTEAFF.